This is a list of T cell receptor beta chains from one sample in a study of OX40 agonist ivuxolimab in advanced cancers. The assay was immunoSEQ multiplex PCR, and TCRdb's table has in-frame clones only and misses some. This table has about 94,000 clones, over 75% appearing once. The material was CD4+ or CD8+ T cells sorted from blood, obtained in a trial of the OX40 agonist ivuxolimab. The receptors were sampled from an adult with an advanced solid tumor such as melanoma, head and neck, liver or kidney cancer. Both conserved end residues are part of each CDR3. D genes are given only for firm matches. Part of the rows lack a size; the others show once, few, many or a class for expanded clones.

j_call v_call d_call clone_size cdr3_aa cdr3_nt
TRBJ1-6 TRBV4-2 . . CASSQDRRINNSPLHF TGTGCCAGCAGCCAAGATAGACGTATCAATAATTCACCCCTCCACTTT
TRBJ1-5 TRBV5-5 TRBD1 . CASSQEWTGQPQHF TGTGCCAGCAGCCAGGAGTGGACAGGTCAGCCCCAGCATTTT
TRBJ2-3 TRBV11-2 TRBD1 once CASSLRQGGSDTQYF TGTGCCAGCAGCTTGAGACAGGGGGGATCAGATACGCAGTATTTT
TRBJ2-1 TRBV6-4 TRBD1 . CASSAFPGGRVLNEQFF TGTGCCAGCAGTGCATTTCCAGGGGGTCGGGTGCTCAATGAACAGTTCTTC
TRBJ2-6 TRBV5-4 TRBD1 once CASSPRRGRGSGANVLTF TGTGCCAGCAGCCCCCGCCGGGGCAGGGGGTCTGGGGCCAACGTCCTGACTTTC
TRBJ2-5 TRBV5-4 TRBD2 . CASSKPTSGGLGETQYF TGTGCCAGCAGCAAACCGACTAGCGGGGGACTGGGTGAGACCCAGTACTTC
TRBJ2-2 TRBV2 . . CASSETWAGELFF TGTGCCAGCAGCGAGACATGGGCCGGGGAGCTGTTTTTT
TRBJ1-5 TRBV30 . . CAWRGDPVGGDQPQHF TGTGCCTGGAGGGGTGACCCGGTGGGGGGCGATCAGCCCCAGCATTTT
TRBJ2-2 TRBV7-9 . few CASSLVSSTGELFF TGTGCCAGCAGCTTAGTAAGCAGCACCGGGGAGCTGTTTTTT
TRBJ2-3 TRBV5-4 TRBD2 . CASSPSGGGSDTQYF TGTGCCAGCAGCCCTAGCGGGGGAGGGTCAGATACGCAGTATTTT
TRBJ2-7 TRBV28 TRBD2 few CASSFTLAGLSYEQYF TGTGCCAGCAGTTTTACGCTAGCGGGGCTTTCCTACGAGCAGTACTTC
TRBJ2-2 TRBV7-6 TRBD2 . CASSLVRGVAGELFF TGTGCCAGCAGCTTAGTGCGGGGGGTGGCCGGGGAGCTGTTTTTT
TRBJ1-2 TRBV11-2 TRBD1 . CASSVNRDRGVGYTF TGTGCCAGCAGCGTAAACCGGGACAGGGGTGTTGGCTACACCTTC
TRBJ2-1 TRBV27 . . CASSSEPGALPYNEQFF TGTGCCAGCAGTTCCGAACCAGGGGCTCTCCCTTACAATGAGCAGTTCTTC
TRBJ1-2 TRBV9 . . CASSVKVSRGFGYGYTF TGTGCCAGCAGCGTAAAGGTATCGAGGGGCTTCGGCTATGGCTACACCTTC
TRBJ2-1 TRBV30 . . CAWSVLPSDNEQFF TGTGCCTGGAGTGTACTGCCGTCCGACAATGAGCAGTTCTTC
TRBJ1-1 TRBV18 TRBD1 . CASSAIQGGNTEAFF TGTGCCAGCTCAGCAATTCAGGGGGGGAACACTGAAGCTTTCTTT
TRBJ1-1 TRBV19 . once CASSGPGGSTEAFF TGTGCCAGTAGTGGGCCGGGGGGCAGCACTGAAGCTTTCTTT
TRBJ2-7 TRBV5-6 . . CASSRNYEQYF TGTGCCAGCAGCAGGAACTACGAGCAGTACTTC
TRBJ2-2 TRBV5-4 TRBD1 . CASSEKQGAAGELFF TGTGCCAGCAGCGAGAAACAGGGGGCGGCCGGGGAGCTGTTTTTT
TRBJ2-7 TRBV12-5 TRBD2 . CASGLTPGGSHEQYF TGTGCTAGTGGTTTGACCCCGGGAGGGTCTCACGAGCAGTACTTC
TRBJ2-7 TRBV7-8 TRBD1 . CASSLVPWGQGSYEQYF TGTGCCAGCAGCTTAGTGCCCTGGGGACAGGGGTCGTACGAGCAGTACTTC
TRBJ2-7 TRBV7-8 . . CASSPGTVATSYEQYF TGTGCCAGCAGCCCAGGGACGGTGGCTACCTCCTACGAGCAGTACTTC
TRBJ2-7 TRBV19 . . CASTPSKLQGPVRDEQYF TGTGCCAGTACCCCAAGCAAGTTACAGGGACCGGTTAGGGACGAGCAGTACTTC
TRBJ1-2 TRBV5-1 . . CASSLGVNTLDYGYTF TGCGCCAGCAGCTTGGGGGTCAACACCTTGGACTATGGCTACACCTTC
TRBJ2-3 TRBV6-6 . once CASVERTGTDTQYF TGTGCCAGCGTGGAGCGGACTGGCACAGATACGCAGTATTTT
TRBJ1-4 TRBV7-2 . . CASSYRANEKLFF TGTGCCAGCAGCTACCGGGCCAATGAAAAACTGTTTTTT
TRBJ2-7 TRBV7-2 . . CASSLGRRGRALEQYF TGTGCCAGCAGCTTAGGTCGGCGGGGGCGCGCCTTGGAGCAGTACTTC
TRBJ1-3 TRBV18 TRBD1 . CASSAQGAPGNTIYF TGTGCCAGCTCAGCCCAGGGGGCGCCCGGAAACACCATATATTTT
TRBJ2-7 TRBV30 TRBD2 . CAWSVGRAGGGYEQYF TGTGCCTGGAGTGTAGGACGGGCAGGCGGGGGCTACGAGCAGTACTTC
TRBJ2-1 TRBV5-4 . once CASSLGGSYNEQFF TGTGCCAGCAGCTTGGGGGGCTCCTACAATGAGCAGTTCTTC
TRBJ2-5 TRBV7-2 TRBD2 . CASSPGLAGAQETQYF TGTGCCAGCAGCCCGGGACTAGCGGGGGCTCAAGAGACCCAGTACTTC
TRBJ1-4 TRBV6-1 TRBD1 . CASSETGQGMPNEKLFF TGTGCCAGCAGTGAGACGGGACAGGGGATGCCTAATGAAAAACTGTTTTTT
TRBJ2-7 TRBV13 TRBD2 . CASSLAGLAGISYEQYF TGTGCCAGCAGCTTAGCAGGACTAGCGGGAATCTCCTACGAGCAGTACTTC
TRBJ1-6 TRBV6-5 . . CASSPTGGNNSPLHF TGTGCCAGCAGCCCGACTGGGGGGAATAATTCACCCCTCCACTTT
TRBJ1-1 TRBV4-1 . . CASKEGPNTEAFF TGCGCCAGCAAGGAGGGGCCGAACACTGAAGCTTTCTTT
TRBJ2-1 TRBV29-1 . once CSVRPIQGYNEQFF TGCAGCGTCCGACCTATCCAGGGGTACAATGAGCAGTTCTTC
TRBJ2-1 TRBV27 TRBD2 . CASKAGTYNEQFF TGTGCCAGCAAAGCGGGGACCTACAATGAGCAGTTCTTC
TRBJ2-1 TRBV29-1 . . CSVEGRNNEQFF TGCAGCGTTGAAGGACGGAACAATGAGCAGTTCTTC
TRBJ2-3 TRBV7-7 TRBD1 . CASSGTGGSDTQYF TGTGCCAGCTCCGGGACAGGGGGCTCAGATACGCAGTATTTT
TRBJ2-2 TRBV9 TRBD2 . CASTQRGGGATGELFF TGTGCCAGCACCCAAAGAGGCGGGGGGGCCACCGGGGAGCTGTTTTTT
TRBJ2-7 TRBV4-2 TRBD2 . CASSQGAGGSSYEQYF TGTGCCAGCAGCCAGGGAGCGGGGGGCAGCTCCTACGAGCAGTACTTC
TRBJ1-1 TRBV6-1 . . CASTENYGRTEAFF TGTGCCAGCACCGAAAACTACGGACGCACTGAAGCTTTCTTT
TRBJ2-1 TRBV6-5 TRBD2 . CASSSTAGGPGNEQFF TGTGCCAGCAGTTCTACCGCGGGGGGGCCAGGGAATGAGCAGTTCTTC
TRBJ2-3 TRBV13 TRBD2 . CASSPNGLAGAPPLYF TGTGCCAGCAGCCCGAACGGCCTAGCGGGGGCACCACCCCTGTATTTT
TRBJ2-1 TRBV9 TRBD2 . CASSVAPGGSSYNEQFF TGTGCCAGCAGCGTAGCCCCGGGGGGGAGCTCCTACAATGAGCAGTTCTTC
TRBJ2-7 TRBV19 TRBD1 . CASSLLRTGGSYEQYF TGTGCCAGTAGTCTATTGAGGACAGGGGGCAGCTACGAGCAGTACTTC
TRBJ1-1 TRBV2 TRBD1 . CASSPDRGRAEAFF TGTGCCAGCAGCCCGGACAGGGGGCGAGCTGAAGCTTTCTTT
TRBJ2-1 TRBV10-3 . . CAIDSDTYNEQFF TGTGCCATCGATAGTGATACCTACAATGAGCAGTTCTTC
TRBJ2-6 TRBV4-1 TRBD1 . CASSQQTGGNSGANVLTF TGCGCCAGCAGCCAACAGACAGGGGGAAACTCTGGGGCCAACGTCCTGACTTTC
TRBJ1-5 TRBV5-6 TRBD1 once CASTVLTGGTMGNQPQHF TGTGCCAGCACCGTATTGACAGGGGGCACGATGGGCAATCAGCCCCAGCATTTT
TRBJ2-7 TRBV5-1 TRBD2 . CASSLGLAGGLYEQYF TGCGCCAGCAGCTTGGGGCTAGCGGGGGGACTCTACGAGCAGTACTTC
TRBJ2-3 TRBV6-1 . . CASSEGFGPSDTQYF TGTGCCAGCAGTGAAGGATTTGGACCTTCAGATACGCAGTATTTT
TRBJ1-5 TRBV5-1 . . CASSPTEGRQPQHF TGCGCCAGCAGCCCCACCGAGGGGCGGCAGCCCCAGCATTTT
TRBJ1-1 TRBV5-1 TRBD1 . CASSLPQGPVNTEAFF TGCGCCAGCAGCTTGCCACAGGGGCCCGTGAACACTGAAGCTTTCTTT